This T cell receptor beta chain is from a study of cytomegalovirus exposure and HLA in healthy donors. Overall study context: HLA-typed donors were the source of approximately 88 million unique TCRs, which an early data release held. Study findings and constraints: Among donors in an Asian-associated ancestry cluster, a later analysis reportedly found fewer N-insertions than the approximately 670-donor mean.

V lost 5 bases, J lost 4 bases, and 15 bases lay in between. The germline V gene has CDR1 SGHNT and CDR2 YENEEA. The CDR3 covers 15 residues. This clone has only one observation. Its antigen is undetermined. The PCR had 60 Vbeta and 13 Jbeta primers. Produced via immunoSEQ multiplex PCR; TCRdb's table is partial and in-frame only. The sample yields about 200,000 clones, more than 60% seen once. This receptor was obtained from a man in his forties or fifties in good health and CMV-seronegative. The chain uses TRBV11-3 and TRBJ2-1; perhaps TRBD2 as D (6 bases). The source material was PBMCs. CDR3 nucleotides: TGTGCCAGCAGCCGGGGGACCGCTGGATACAATGAGCAGTTCTTC. It yields the protein CASSRGTAGYNEQFF.